Below, one TCR beta chain is given with its context. The data belong to a study of cytomegalovirus exposure and HLA in healthy donors. Researchers ran the PCR with 60 Vbeta and 13 Jbeta primers. This table comes from immunoSEQ multiplex PCR, and its TCRdb copy is limited to in-frame clones, with some not included. Of 270,000 or so clones in the sample, 92% are singletons; the top ten hold about 1.7%. Germline V CDR1 and CDR2: MNHEY, SVGAGI. Trimming cost V 6 bases and J 6 bases; bases outside gene matches: 8. The CDR3 sequence is 14 residues long. The receptor's source is a girl aged 2-10 years in good health and CMV-seronegative. The sample was PBMCs. The chain uses TRBV6-5 and TRBJ1-5; 7 positions agree with TRBD1. DNA of the CDR3: TGTGCCAGCAGCCCATACAGGGGCGGTCAGCCCCAGCATTTT. Protein product: CASSPYRGGQPQHF.